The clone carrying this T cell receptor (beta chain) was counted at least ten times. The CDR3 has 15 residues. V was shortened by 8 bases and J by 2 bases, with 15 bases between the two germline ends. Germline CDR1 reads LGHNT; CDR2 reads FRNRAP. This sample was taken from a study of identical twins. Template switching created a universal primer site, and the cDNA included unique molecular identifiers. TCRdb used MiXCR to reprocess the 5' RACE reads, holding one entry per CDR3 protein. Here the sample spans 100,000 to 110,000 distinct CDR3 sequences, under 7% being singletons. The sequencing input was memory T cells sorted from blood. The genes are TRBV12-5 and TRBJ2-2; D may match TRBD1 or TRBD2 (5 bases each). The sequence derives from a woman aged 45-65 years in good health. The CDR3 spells CASRGWQGNTGELFF. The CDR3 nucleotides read TGTGCTAGTCGGGGCTGGCAGGGCAACACCGGGGAGCTGTTTTTT. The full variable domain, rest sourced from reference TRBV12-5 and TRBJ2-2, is DARVTQTPRHKVTEMGQEVTMRCQPILGHNTVFWYRQTMMQGLELLAYFRNRAPLDDSGMPKDRFSAEMPDATLATLKIQPSEPRDSAVYFCASRGWQGNTGELFFGEGSRLTVL.